This paragraph reports one TCR beta chain. The antigen is undetermined. Per germline, CDR1 SNHLY and CDR2 FYNNEI. V lost 7 bases and J 7 bases, leaving 23 bases between the germline ends. The CDR3 is 16 residues long. 60 Vbeta and 13 Jbeta primers were used in PCR. Profiled with immunoSEQ multiplex PCR; TCRdb holds only in-frame clones, not every one. The data hold about 130,000 clones, with around 86% observed a single time. The record originates from a study of cytomegalovirus exposure and HLA in healthy donors. The study's findings and limits: Many donors carried some public TCRs, although rarity characterized most TCR sequences.

Sequenced sample: PBMCs. J is TRBJ2-1 and V is TRBV2, with a weak D call TRBD2 (7 bases). This receptor was obtained from a man in his late teens or twenties in good health and CMV-seronegative. DNA for the CDR3: TGTGCCAGCAAGGAGATCCCGGGGGGCACCAGGAATGAGCAGTTCTTC. Translated: CASKEIPGGTRNEQFF.